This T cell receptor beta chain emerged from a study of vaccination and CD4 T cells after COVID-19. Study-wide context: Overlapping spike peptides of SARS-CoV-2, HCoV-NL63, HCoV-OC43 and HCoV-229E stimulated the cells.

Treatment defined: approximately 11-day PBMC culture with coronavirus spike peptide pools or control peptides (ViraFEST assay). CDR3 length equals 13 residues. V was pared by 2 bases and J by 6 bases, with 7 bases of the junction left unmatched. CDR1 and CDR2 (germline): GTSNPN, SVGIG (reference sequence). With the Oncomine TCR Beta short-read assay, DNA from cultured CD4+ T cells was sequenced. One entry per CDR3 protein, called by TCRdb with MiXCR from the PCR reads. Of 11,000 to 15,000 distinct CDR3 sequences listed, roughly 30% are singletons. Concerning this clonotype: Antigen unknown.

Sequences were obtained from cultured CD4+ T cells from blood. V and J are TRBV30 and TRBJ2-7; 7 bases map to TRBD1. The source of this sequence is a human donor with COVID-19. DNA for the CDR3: TGTGCCTGGAGTCCGACAGGGTCCGGCGAGCAGTACTTC. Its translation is CAWSPTGSGEQYF.